This entry features one T cell receptor (beta chain) sequence. Its antigen is unidentified. The CDR3 covers 22 residues. The V gene lost 4 bases and the J gene lost 5 bases, with 37 bases spanning the gap. Per germline, CDR1 LGHNA and CDR2 YNFKEQ. This sample was taken from a study of immune cell composition in non-small cell lung cancer. Genomic DNA came from frozen unsorted single-cell suspensions. Study conclusions and caveats: TIL tumour reactivity correlated with maximal tumour-associated clone frequency in adenocarcinoma. Tumour-reactive clones were not shown to match dominant in vivo tumour clones.

Sequencing used immunoSEQ multiplex PCR; TCRdb keeps in-frame clones, though not all of them. This sample has 5,500 to 7,500 clones, with about three quarters found just once. Sequenced: lung tumor tissue. This sequence originates from a human donor with non-small cell lung cancer. The rearrangement joins TRBV4-2 to TRBJ2-3, with a tentative D call TRBD1 (8 bases). The CDR3 DNA reads as TGTGCCAGCAGCCCCTCCTCCGGACAGGGCGGTTGGGGGGGGGCCGTCAGAGATACGCAGTATTTT. Its translation is CASSPSSGQGGWGGAVRDTQYF.